This T cell receptor beta chain was recorded in a study of CD8 T cells in ankylosing spondylitis. Germline values: CDR1 MDHEN, CDR2 SYDVKM. Deletions cut 9 bases from V and 5 bases from J, with 19 bases between. The CDR3 contains 14 residues. Making the TCR beta libraries involved quantitative 5'-RACE with molecular barcodes. TCRdb analysed the 5' RACE reads with MiXCR anew, one entry per CDR3 protein. The table lists 250,000 to 400,000 distinct CDR3 sequences, 11% of them singletons. Note on this clonotype: Antigen specificity is unknown.

General study results and limits: Reported data indicate significant enrichment of disease-linked clones within matched ankylosing spondylitis synovial fluid. As for the disease-linked clones, they showed a CD8+ phenotype and occurred at relatively low frequencies in peripheral blood. A TCR beta motif of several highly homologous variants appeared characteristic of ankylosing spondylitis blood.

The material sequenced was blood, either unsorted or a sorted T cell fraction (not recorded which). This chain connects TRBV28 to TRBJ2-5; tentative D call: TRBD2 (5 bases). This TCR was recovered from a female donor with ankylosing spondylitis or in good health (not recorded which). The CDR3 spells CASSVGLLGETQYF. The CDR3 DNA is TGTGCCAGTAGTGTAGGACTCCTTGGGGAGACCCAGTACTTC.